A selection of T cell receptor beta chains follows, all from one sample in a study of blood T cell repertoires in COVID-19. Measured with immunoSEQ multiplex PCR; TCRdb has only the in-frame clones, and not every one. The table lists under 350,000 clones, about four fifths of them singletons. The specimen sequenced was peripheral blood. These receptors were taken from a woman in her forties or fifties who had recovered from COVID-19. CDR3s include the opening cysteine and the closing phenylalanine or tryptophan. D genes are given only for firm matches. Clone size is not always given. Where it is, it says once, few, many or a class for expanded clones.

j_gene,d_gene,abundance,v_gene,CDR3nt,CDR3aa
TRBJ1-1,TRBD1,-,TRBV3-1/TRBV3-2,TGTGCCAGCAGCCAAGGGAAGGCAGGGGGCACTGAAGCTTTCTTT,CASSQGKAGGTEAFF
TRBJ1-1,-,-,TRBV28,TGTGCCAGCAGCCGAACCAACAAAGTGAACACTGAAGCTTTCTTT,CASSRTNKVNTEAFF
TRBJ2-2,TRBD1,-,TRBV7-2,TGTGCCAGCAGTCGTGGGACAGGGGTATCATTATCGAACACCGGGGAGCTGTTTTTT,CASSRGTGVSLSNTGELFF
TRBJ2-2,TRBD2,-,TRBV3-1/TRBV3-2,TGTGCCAGCAGCCGAAGCGGGGGAAGCACCGGGGAGCTGTTTTTT,CASSRSGGSTGELFF
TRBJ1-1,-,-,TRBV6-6,TGTGCCAGTGCAGGACAGAAGAACACTGAAGCTTTCTTT,CASAGQKNTEAFF
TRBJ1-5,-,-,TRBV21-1,TGTGCCAGCAGCATCGGACTCGAGGATCAGCCCCAGCATTTT,CASSIGLEDQPQHF
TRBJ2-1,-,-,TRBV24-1,TGTGCCACCAGTGATCCCTCAGGGGTAGGGGAGCAGTTCTTC,CATSDPSGVGEQFF
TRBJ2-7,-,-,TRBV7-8,TGTGCCAGCAGCTTAGTACGAGGAAACCGATACGAGCAGTACTTC,CASSLVRGNRYEQYF
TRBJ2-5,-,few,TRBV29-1,TGCAGCGTTGTCAAACAGACTACCCAAGAGACCCAGTACTTC,CSVVKQTTQETQYF
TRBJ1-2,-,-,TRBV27,TGTGCCAGCAGTTTCGGGCAGGGCGATGGCTACACCTTC,CASSFGQGDGYTF
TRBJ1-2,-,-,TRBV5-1,TGCGCCAGCAGCTCCCTATGGTGGGAGGATGGCTACACCTTC,CASSSLWWEDGYTF
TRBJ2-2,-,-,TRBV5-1,TGCGCCAGCAGCTTTGACAGGCGTACGAACACCGGGGAGCTGTTTTTT,CASSFDRRTNTGELFF
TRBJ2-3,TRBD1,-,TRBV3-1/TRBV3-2,TGTGCCAGCAGCCAAGGGGGACAGTTCACAGATACGCAGTATTTT,CASSQGGQFTDTQYF
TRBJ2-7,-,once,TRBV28,TGTGCCAGCAGCCCCTCCCTTGCCACTTACGAGCAGTACTTC,CASSPSLATYEQYF
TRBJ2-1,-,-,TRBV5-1,TGCGCCAGCAGCGTCGGACAGAGTTACAATGAGCAGTTCTTC,CASSVGQSYNEQFF
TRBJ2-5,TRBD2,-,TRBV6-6,TGTGCCAGCAGGGGACTAGAAGGAGAGACCCAGTACTTC,CASRGLEGETQYF
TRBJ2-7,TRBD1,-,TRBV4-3,TGCGCCAGCAGCCAAGGTCACAGGGGTGACGAGCAGTACTTC,CASSQGHRGDEQYF
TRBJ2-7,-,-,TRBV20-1,TGCAGTGCTAGAGTAGACCAGCGGGAGTACTTC,CSARVDQREYF